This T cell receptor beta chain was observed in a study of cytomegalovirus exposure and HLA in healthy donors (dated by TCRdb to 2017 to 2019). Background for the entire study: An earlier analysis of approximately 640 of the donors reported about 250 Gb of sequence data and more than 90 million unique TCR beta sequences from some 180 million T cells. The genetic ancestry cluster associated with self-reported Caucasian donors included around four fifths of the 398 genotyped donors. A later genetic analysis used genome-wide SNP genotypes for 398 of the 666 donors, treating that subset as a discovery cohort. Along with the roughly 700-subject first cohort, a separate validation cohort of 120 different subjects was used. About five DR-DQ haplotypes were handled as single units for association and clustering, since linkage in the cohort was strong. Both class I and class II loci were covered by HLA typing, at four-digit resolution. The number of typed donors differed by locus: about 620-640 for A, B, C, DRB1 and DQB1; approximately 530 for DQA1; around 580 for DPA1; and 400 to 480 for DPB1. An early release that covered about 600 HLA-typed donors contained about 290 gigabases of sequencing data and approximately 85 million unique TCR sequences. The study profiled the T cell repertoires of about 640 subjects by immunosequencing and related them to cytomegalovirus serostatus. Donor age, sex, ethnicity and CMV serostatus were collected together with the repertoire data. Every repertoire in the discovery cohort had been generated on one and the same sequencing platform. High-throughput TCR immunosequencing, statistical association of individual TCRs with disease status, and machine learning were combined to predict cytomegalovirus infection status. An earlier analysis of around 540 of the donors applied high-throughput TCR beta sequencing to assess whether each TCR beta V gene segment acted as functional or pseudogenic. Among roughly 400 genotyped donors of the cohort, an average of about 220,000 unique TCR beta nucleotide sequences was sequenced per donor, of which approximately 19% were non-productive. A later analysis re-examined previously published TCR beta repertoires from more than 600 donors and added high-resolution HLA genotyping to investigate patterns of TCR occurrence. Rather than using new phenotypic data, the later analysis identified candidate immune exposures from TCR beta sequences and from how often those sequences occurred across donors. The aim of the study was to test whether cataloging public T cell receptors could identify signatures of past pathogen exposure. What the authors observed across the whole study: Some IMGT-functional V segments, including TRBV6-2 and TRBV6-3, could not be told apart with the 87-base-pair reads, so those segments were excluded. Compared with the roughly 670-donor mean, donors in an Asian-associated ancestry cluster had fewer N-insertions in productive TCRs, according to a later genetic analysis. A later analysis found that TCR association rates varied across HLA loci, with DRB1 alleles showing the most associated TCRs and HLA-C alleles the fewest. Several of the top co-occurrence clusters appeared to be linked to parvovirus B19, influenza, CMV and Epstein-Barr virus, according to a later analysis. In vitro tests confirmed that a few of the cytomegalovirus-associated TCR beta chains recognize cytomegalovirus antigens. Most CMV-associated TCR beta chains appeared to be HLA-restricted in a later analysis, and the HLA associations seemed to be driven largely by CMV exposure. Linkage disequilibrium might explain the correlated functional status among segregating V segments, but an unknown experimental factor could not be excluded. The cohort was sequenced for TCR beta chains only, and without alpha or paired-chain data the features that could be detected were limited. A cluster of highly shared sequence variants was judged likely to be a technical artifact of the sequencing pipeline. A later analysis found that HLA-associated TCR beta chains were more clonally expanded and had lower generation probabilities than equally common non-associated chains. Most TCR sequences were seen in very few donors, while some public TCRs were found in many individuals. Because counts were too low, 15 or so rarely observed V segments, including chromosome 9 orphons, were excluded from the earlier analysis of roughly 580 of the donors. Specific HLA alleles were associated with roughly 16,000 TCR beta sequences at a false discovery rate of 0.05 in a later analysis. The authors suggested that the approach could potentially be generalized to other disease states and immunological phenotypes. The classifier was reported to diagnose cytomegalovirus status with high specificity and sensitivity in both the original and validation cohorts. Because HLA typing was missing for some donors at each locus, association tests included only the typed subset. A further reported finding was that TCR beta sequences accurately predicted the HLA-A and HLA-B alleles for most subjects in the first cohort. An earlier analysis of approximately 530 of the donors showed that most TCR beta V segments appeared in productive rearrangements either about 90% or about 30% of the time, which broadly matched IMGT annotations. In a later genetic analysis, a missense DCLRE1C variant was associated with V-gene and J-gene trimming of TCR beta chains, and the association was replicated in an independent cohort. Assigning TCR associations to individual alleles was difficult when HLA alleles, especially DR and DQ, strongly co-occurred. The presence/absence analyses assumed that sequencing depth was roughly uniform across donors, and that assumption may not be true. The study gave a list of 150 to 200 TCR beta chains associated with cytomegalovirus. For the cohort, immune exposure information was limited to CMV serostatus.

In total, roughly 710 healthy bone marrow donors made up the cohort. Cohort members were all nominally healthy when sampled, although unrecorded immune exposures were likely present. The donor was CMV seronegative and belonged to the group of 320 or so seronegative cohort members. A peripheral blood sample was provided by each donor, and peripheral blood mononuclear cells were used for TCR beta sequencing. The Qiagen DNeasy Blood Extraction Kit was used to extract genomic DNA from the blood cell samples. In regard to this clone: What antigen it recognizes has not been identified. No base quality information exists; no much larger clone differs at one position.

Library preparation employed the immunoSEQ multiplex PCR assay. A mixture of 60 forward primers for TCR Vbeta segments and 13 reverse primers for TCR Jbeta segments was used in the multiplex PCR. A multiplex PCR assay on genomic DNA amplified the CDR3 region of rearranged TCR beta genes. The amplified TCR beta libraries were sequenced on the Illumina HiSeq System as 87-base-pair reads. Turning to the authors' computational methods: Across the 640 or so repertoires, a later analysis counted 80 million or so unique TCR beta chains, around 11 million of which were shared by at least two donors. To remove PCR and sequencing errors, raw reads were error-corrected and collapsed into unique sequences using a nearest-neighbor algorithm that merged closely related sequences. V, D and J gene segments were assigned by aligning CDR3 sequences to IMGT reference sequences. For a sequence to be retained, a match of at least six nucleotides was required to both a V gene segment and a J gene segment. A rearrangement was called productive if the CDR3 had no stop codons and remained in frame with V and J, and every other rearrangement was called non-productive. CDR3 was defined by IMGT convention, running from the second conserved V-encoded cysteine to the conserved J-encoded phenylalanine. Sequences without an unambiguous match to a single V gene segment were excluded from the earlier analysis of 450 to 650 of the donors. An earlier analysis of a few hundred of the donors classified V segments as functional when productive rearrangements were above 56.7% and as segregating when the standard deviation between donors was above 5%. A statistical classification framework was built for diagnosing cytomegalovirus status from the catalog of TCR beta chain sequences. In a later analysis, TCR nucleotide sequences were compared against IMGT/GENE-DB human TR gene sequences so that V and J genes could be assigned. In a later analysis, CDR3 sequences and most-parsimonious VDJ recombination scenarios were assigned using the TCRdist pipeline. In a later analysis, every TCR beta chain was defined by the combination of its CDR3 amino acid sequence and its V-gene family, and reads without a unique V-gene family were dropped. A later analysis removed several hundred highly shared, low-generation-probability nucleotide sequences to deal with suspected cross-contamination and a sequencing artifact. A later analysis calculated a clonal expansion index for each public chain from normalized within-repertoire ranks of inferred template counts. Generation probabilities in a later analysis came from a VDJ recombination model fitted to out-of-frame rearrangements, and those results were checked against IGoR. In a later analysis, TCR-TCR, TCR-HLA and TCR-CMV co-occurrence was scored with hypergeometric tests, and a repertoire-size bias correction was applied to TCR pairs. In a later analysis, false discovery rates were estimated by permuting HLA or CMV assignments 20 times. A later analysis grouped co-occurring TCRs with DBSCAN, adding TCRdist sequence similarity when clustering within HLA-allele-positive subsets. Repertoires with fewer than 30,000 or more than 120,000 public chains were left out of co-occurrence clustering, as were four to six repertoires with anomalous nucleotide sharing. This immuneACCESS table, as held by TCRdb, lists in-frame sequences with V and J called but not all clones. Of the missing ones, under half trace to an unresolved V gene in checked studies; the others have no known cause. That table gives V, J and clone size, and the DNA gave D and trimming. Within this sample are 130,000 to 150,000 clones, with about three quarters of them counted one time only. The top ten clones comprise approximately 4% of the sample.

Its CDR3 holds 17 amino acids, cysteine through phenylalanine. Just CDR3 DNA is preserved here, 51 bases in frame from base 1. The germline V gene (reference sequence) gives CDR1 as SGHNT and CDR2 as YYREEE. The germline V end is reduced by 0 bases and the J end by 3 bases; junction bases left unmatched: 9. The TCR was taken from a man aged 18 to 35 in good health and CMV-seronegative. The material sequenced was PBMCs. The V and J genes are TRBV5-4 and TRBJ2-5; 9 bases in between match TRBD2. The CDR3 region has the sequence CASSLGPSGTSKETQYF. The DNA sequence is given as TGTGCCAGCAGCTTGGGCCCTAGCGGGACGTCGAAAGAGACCCAGTACTTC.